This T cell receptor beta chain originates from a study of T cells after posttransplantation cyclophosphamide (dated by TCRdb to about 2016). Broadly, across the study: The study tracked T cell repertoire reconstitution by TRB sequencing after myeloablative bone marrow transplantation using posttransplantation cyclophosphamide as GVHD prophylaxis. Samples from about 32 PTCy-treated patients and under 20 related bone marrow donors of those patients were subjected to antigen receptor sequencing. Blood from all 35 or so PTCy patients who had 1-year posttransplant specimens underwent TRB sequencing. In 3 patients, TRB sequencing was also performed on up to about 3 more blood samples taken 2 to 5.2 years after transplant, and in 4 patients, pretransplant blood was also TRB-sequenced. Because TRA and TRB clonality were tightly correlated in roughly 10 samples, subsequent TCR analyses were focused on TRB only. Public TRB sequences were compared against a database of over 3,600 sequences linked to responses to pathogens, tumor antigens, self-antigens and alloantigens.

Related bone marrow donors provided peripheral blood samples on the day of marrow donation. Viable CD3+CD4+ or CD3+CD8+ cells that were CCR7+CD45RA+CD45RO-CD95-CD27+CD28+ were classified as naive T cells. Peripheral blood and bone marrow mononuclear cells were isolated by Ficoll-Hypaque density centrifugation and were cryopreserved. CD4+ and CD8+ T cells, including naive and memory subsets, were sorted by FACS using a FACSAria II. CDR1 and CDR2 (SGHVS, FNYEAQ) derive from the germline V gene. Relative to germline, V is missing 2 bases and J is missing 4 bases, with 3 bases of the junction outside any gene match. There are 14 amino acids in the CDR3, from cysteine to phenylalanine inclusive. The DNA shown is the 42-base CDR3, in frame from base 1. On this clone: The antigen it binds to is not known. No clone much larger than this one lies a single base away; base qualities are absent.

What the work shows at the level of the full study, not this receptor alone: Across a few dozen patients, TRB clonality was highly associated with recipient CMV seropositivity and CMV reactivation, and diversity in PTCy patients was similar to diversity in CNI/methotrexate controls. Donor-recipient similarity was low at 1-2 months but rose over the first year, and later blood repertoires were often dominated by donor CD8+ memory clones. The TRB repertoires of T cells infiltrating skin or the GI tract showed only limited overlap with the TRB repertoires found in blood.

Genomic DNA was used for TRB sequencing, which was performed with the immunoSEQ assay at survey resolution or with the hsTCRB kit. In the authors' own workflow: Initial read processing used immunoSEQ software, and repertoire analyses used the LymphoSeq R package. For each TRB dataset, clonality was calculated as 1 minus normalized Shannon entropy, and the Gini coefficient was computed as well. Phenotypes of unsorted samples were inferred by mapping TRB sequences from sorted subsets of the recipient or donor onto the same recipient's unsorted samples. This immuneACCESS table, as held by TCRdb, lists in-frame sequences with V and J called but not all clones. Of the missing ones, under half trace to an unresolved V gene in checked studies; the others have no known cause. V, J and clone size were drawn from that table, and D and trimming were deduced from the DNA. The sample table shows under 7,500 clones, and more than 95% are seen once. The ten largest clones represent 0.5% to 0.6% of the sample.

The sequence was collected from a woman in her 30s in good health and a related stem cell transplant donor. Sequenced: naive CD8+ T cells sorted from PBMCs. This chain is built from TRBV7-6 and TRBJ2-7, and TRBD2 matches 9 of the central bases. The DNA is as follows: TGTGCCAGCAGCTTACTAGCGGGGCAATACGAGCAGTACTTC. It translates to CASSLLAGQYEQYF. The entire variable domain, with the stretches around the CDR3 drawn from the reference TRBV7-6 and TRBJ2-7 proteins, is GAGVSQSPRYKVTKRGQDVALRCDPISGHVSLYWYRQALGQGPEFLTYFNYEAQQDKSGLPNDRFSAERPEGSISTLTIQRTEQRDSAMYRCASSLLAGQYEQYFGPGTRLTVT.